The next 14 T cell receptor beta chains were all read from a single sample in a study of blood T cell repertoires in COVID-19. Clones were read by immunoSEQ multiplex PCR, and TCRdb kept only the in-frame ones, dropping some. The top ten clones hold 5.5% to 7% of a sample with 110,000 or so clones, more than 60% of them seen once. Sequences were obtained from peripheral blood. The source is a man aged 65 to 85 with acute or convalescent COVID-19.

The CDR3 reads CASSEAAGGLFF. The CDR3 bases are TGTGCCAGCAGTGAAGCGGCCGGAGGACTGTTTTTT. J is TRBJ1-4 and V is TRBV6-1; no clear D gene. The length of the CDR3 is 12 residues. Between the trimmed V and J ends, which lost 0 bases and 13 bases, there was a span of 9 bases. Germline CDR1 and CDR2: MNHNS and SASEGT.

The chain uses TRBV15 and TRBJ1-5; D ambiguous. Trimming shortened V by 2 bases and J by 5 bases, and 7 bases separated the two germline ends. The CDR3 totals 13 residues. Germline V gene data show CDR1 as LNHNV and CDR2 as YYDKDF (reference sequence). The CDR3 region has the DNA TGTGCCACCAGCAGACAGGAGGATCAGCCCCAGCATTTT. It is translated as CATSRQEDQPQHF.

The rearrangement joins TRBV30 to TRBJ1-3, with D perhaps matching TRBD1 (6 bases). There are 17 residues in the CDR3. The germline V gene encodes CDR1 GTSNPN and CDR2 SVGIG (reference sequence). V was shortened by 0 bases and J by 1 base, with 16 bases between the two germline ends. The CDR3, as DNA: TGTGCCTGGAGTGTGAGGACAGAGGGGAGATCTGGAAACACCATATATTTT. Protein: CAWSVRTEGRSGNTIYF.

This clone was detected only once. The gene calls are TRBV6-4 and TRBJ2-2; 8 nucleotides line up with TRBD2. The CDR3 consists of 15 residues. The germline CDR1 and CDR2 sequences are MRHNA and SNTAGT. With V trimmed by 2 bases and J by 3 bases, 2 bases remained unmatched. For the CDR3, the DNA is TGTGCCAGCAGTGACGGGACTAGTGACACCGGGGAGCTGTTTTTT. Translating gives CASSDGTSDTGELFF.

Only a few counts were recorded for this clone. The rearrangement links TRBV3-1 (or the pseudogene TRBV3-2) to TRBJ2-5, with 12 positions matching TRBD2. V shed 4 bases and J 5 bases; nucleotides not matched to a gene: 11. Per germline, CDR1 LGHDT and CDR2 YNNKEL (reference sequence). The CDR3 runs to 17 residues. CDR3 nucleotide sequence: TGTGCCAGCAGCCCAGGCGGACTAGCGGGATTTGGGGAGACCCAGTACTTC. Amino acids: CASSPGGLAGFGETQYF.

The chain carries TRBV19 and TRBJ2-5, with 11 bases that match TRBD2. This CDR3 is 16 amino acids long. The germline CDR1 and CDR2 sequences are LNHDA and SQIVND (reference sequence). V was clipped by 4 bases and J by 5 bases; unmatched bases: 9. CDR3 DNA: TGTGCCAGTAGTACGGGACTAGCGGCATCTGGGGAGACCCAGTACTTC. Protein sequence: CASSTGLAASGETQYF. Filled out from reference TRBV19 and TRBJ2-5, the complete variable domain reads DGGITQSPKYLFRKEGQNVTLSCEQNLNHDAMYWYRQDPGQGLRLIYYSQIVNDFQKGDIAEGYSVSREKKESFPLTVTSAQKNPTAFYLCASSTGLAASGETQYFGPGTRLLVL.

To note about this clone: Other DNA variants within this sample encode the same CDR3. This rearrangement joins TRBV15 to TRBJ2-7; 10 nucleotides agree with TRBD1. This CDR3 has 14 residues. V dropped 1 base and J dropped 4; count of bases not matched to a gene: 1. The germline gives CDR1 LNHNV, CDR2 YYDKDF (reference sequence). The CDR3 region is CATSRAGQGYEQYF. DNA for the CDR3: TGTGCCACCAGCAGAGCGGGACAGGGGTACGAGCAGTACTTC.

CDR3 amino acids: CASSFRGSSYEQYF. CDR3 sequence (DNA): TGTGCCAGCAGCTTCAGGGGCTCCTCCTACGAGCAGTACTTC. This chain connects TRBV11-2 to TRBJ2-7, with a tentative D call TRBD1 (6 bases). The CDR3 is 14 residues long. Per germline, CDR1 SGHAT and CDR2 FQNNGV. Trimming shortened V by 3 bases and J by 0 bases, and 9 bases separated the two germline ends.

A remark on this clone: Other DNA sequences within the sample encode an identical CDR3. V gene TRBV27 combines with J gene TRBJ1-5; D remains ambiguous. The V gene's germline CDR1 is MNHEY and CDR2 SMNVEV (reference sequence). The CDR3 length is 15 residues. Trimming left V 3 bases short and J 4 bases short, with 13 bases between. The CDR3 DNA follows: TGTGCCAGCAGTTTGACGGGGATTGGTAATCAGCCCCAGCATTTT. It codes for CASSLTGIGNQPQHF.

The V call is TRBV6-5, the J call TRBJ1-1, with D maybe TRBD1 (5 bases). Germline V gene lookup returns CDR1 MNHEY and CDR2 SVGAGI. CDR3 length: 13 residues. Trimming removed 6 bases at V and 0 bases at J, with 8 bases between. The CDR3 region is CASRGLLNTEAFF. The DNA for the CDR3 is TGTGCCAGCAGGGGACTTCTGAACACTGAAGCTTTCTTT.

On this clone itself: This specimen includes other DNA sequences encoding the same CDR3. The rearrangement joins TRBV5-1 to TRBJ2-5; 9 nucleotides agree with TRBD1. Germline lookup yields CDR1 SGHRS and CDR2 YFSETQ. V was clipped by 3 bases and J by 5 bases; unmatched bases: 5. This CDR3 comprises 14 residues. In DNA, the CDR3 is TGCGCCAGCAGCTGGGGACAGGGTGGCGAGACCCAGTACTTC. Amino acids: CASSWGQGGETQYF. The whole variable domain, filled in from reference TRBV5-1 and TRBJ2-5, reads KAGVTQTPRYLIKTRGQQVTLSCSPISGHRSVSWYQQTPGQGLQFLFEYFSETQRNKGNFPGRFSGRQFSNSRSEMNVSTLELGDSALYLCASSWGQGGETQYFGPGTRLLVL.

V and J are TRBV18 and TRBJ1-4, with D maybe TRBD1 (6 bases). The CDR3 loop spans 16 amino acids. The germline V gene has CDR1 KGHSH and CDR2 LQKENI. Trimming left V 2 bases short and J 0 bases short, with 10 bases between. The CDR3 here is CASSPSGQSTNEKLFF. CDR3 bases: TGTGCCAGCTCACCAAGCGGACAGTCAACTAATGAAAAACTGTTTTTT.

This clone was picked up one time. The CDR3 loop is CASSLGGMTVGYEKLFF. The CDR3 DNA is TGTGCCAGCAGTTTAGGCGGTATGACAGTGGGATATGAAAAACTGTTTTTT. The chain joins TRBV28 to TRBJ1-4; D possibly corresponds to TRBD1 (5 bases). Germline V gene sequence: CDR1 MDHEN, CDR2 SYDVKM. Trimming took 2 bases from V and 6 from J, leaving 19 bases between them. The CDR3 spans 17 residues. The full variable domain, with the rest looked up from reference TRBV28 and TRBJ1-4, is DVKVTQSSRYLVKRTGEKVFLECVQDMDHENMFWYRQDPGLGLRLIYFSYDVKMKEKGDIPEGYSVSREKKERFSLILESASTNQTSMYLCASSLGGMTVGYEKLFFGSGTQLSVL.

CDR3 nucleotide sequence: TGTGCCAGCAGCATAGGTACAGGGTCAGGGGGGATCACAGATACGCAGTATTTT. Translation gives CASSIGTGSGGITDTQYF. The genes are TRBV7-2 and TRBJ2-3; maybe TRBD1 (7 bases). The V gene's germline CDR1 is SGHTA and CDR2 FQGNSA. CDR3 size: 18 residues. V was pared by 5 bases and J by 2 bases, with 23 bases between.